This T cell receptor (beta chain) was identified in a study of CD8+ T cells in alopecia areata. Alopecia areata patients provided lesional scalp punch biopsies and peripheral blood. RNA was extracted and reverse transcribed into cDNA as the sequencing template. The assay was immunoSEQ multiplex PCR, and TCRdb's table has in-frame clones only and misses some. The profile shows 90,000 to 100,000 clones, 41% of them singletons. Germline assignment: CDR1 MGHRA and CDR2 YSYEKL. The V gene lost 5 bases and the J gene lost 5 bases, with 24 bases spanning the gap. The CDR3 is 17 amino acids. Sequencing used CD4+ T cells sorted from blood. The rearrangement links TRBV4-1 to TRBJ1-2; D may be TRBD1 (6 bases). This TCR came from a human donor with alopecia areata. This chain's CDR3 is CASSGYSDGGGIYGYTF. The CDR3 region has the DNA TGCGCCAGCAGCGGGTATTCGGACGGAGGGGGGATATATGGCTACACCTTC.